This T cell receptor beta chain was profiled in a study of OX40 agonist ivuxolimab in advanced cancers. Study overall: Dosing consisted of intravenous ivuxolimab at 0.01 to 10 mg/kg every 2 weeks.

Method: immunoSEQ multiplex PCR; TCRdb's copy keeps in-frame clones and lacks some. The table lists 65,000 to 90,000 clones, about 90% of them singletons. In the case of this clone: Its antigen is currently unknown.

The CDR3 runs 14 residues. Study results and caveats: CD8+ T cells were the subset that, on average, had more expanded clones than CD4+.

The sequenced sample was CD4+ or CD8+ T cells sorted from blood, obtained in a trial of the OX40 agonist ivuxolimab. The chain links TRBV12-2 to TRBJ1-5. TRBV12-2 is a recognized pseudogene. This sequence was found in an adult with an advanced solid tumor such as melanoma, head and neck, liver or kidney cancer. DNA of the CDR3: TGTGCAAGTCGCCCCTTTATGCGGGATCAGCCCCAGCATTTT. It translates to CASRPFMRDQPQHF.